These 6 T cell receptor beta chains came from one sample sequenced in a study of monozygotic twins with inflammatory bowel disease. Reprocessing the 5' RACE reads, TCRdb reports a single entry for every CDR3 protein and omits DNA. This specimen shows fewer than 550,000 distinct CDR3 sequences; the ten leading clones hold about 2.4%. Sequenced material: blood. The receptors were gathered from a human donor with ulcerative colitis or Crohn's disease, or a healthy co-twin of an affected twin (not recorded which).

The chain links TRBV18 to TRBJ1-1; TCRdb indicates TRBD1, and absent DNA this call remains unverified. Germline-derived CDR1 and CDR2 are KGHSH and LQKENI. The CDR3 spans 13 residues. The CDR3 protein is CASSPDSNTEAFF.

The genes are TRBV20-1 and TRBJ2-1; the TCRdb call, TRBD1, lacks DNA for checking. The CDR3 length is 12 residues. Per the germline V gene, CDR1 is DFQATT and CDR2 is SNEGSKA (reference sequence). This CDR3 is CSVRGPYNEQFF.

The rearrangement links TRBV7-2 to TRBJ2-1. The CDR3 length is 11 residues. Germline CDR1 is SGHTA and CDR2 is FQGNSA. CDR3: CASSLFNEQFF.

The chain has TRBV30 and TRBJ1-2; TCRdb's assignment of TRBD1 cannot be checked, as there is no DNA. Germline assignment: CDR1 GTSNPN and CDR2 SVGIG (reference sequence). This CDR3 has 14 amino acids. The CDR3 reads CAWIRGTSNYGYTF.

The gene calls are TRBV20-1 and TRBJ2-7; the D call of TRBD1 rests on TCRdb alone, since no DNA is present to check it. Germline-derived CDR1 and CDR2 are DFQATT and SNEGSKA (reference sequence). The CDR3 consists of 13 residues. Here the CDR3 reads CSARMDTTYEQYF.

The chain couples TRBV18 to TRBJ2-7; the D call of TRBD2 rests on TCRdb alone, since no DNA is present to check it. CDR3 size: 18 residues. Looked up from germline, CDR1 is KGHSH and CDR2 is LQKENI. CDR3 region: CASSPLSATSGGFHEQYF.